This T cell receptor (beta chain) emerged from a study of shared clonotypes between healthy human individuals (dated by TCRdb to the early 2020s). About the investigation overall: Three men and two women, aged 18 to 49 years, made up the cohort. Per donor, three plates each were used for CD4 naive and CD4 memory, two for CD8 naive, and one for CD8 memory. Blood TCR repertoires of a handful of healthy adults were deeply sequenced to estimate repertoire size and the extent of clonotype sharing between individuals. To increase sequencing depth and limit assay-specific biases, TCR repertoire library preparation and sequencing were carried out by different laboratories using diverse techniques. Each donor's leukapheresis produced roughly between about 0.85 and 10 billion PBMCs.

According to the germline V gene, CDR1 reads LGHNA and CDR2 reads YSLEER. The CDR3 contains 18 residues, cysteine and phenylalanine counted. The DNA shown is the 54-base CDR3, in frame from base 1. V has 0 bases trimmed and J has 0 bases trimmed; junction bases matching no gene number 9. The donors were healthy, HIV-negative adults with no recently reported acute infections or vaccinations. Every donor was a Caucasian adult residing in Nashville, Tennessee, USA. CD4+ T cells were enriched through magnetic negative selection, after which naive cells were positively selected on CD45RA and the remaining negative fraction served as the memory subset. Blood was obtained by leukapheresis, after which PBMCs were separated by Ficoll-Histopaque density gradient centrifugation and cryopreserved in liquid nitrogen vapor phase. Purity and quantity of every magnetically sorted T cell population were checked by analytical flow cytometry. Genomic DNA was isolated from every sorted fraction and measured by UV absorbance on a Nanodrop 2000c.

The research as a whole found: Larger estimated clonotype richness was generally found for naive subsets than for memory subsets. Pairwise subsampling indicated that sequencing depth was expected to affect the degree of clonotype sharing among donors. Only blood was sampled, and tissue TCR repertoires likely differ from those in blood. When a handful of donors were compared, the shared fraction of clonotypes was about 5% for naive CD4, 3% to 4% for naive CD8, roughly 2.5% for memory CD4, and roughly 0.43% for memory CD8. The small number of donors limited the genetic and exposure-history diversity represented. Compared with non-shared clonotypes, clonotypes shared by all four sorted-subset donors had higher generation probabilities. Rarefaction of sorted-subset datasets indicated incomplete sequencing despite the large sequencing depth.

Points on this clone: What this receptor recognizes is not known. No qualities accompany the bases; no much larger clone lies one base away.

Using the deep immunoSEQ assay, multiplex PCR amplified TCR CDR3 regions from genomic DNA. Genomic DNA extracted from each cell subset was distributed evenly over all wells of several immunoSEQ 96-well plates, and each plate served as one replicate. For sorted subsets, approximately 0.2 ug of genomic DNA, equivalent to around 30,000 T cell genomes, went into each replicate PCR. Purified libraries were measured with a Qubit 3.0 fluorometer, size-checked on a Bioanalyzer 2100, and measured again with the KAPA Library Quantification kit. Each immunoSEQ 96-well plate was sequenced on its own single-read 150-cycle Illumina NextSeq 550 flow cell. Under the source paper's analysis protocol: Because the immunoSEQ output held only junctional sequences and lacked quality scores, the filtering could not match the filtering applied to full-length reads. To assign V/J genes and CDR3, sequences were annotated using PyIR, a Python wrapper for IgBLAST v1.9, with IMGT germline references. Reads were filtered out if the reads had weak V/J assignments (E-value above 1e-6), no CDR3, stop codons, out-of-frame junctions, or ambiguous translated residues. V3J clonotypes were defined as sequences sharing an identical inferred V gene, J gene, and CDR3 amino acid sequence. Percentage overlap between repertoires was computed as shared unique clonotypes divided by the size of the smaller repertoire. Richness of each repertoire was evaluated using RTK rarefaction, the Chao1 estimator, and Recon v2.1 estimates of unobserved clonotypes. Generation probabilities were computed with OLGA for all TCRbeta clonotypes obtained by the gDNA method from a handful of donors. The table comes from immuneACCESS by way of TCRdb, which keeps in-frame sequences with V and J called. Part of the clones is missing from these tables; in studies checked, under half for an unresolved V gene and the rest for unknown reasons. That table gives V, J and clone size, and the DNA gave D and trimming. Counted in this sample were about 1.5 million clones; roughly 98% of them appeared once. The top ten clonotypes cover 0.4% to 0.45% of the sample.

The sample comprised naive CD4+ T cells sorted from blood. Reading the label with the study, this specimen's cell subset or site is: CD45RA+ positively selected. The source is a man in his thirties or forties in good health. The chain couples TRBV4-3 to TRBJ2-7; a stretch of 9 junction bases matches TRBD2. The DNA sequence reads TGCGCCAGCAGCCAAGAAACCGACGATAGCGGGAGCTCCTACGAGCAGTACTTC. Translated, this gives CASSQETDDSGSSYEQYF.